The 30 T cell receptor beta chains below all came from one sample that was sequenced in a study of identical twins. A single record per CDR3 protein comes from TCRdb applying MiXCR to the 5' RACE reads. Of under 300,000 distinct CDR3 sequences listed, 5% to 7% are singletons. These data also featured in a second study, about T cells expressing NK-cell markers.

Sequencing was done on a sample of CD8+ T cells sorted from blood. These receptors originate from a woman younger than 30 in good health.

This clonotype was counted between two and nine times. The rearrangement uses TRBV20-1 and TRBJ2-5; the match to TRBD2 covers 8 bases. The CDR3 consists of 16 residues. The germline V gene has CDR1 DFQATT and CDR2 SNEGSKA (reference sequence). V was pared by 0 bases and J by 0 bases, with 6 bases of the junction left unmatched. CDR3 sequence: CSARERVAGHQETQYF. CDR3 nucleotides: TGCAGTGCTAGAGAAAGAGTAGCGGGGCACCAAGAGACCCAGTACTTC.

This clonotype was detected ten times or more. This chain connects TRBV7-9 to TRBJ2-5; D may be TRBD2 (6 bases). The CDR3 has 14 residues. Germline lookup yields CDR1 SEHNR and CDR2 FQNEAQ (reference sequence). Trimming took 0 bases from V and 4 from J, leaving 9 bases between them. The CDR3 here is CASSLALSGETQYF. The CDR3 nucleotides are TGTGCCAGCAGCTTAGCGCTTAGCGGAGAGACCCAGTACTTC.

In this sample, this clonotype turned up a few times. The V and J genes are TRBV25-1 and TRBJ1-3; D unclear. The CDR3 covers 14 residues. In germline, CDR1 is MGHDK, CDR2 SYGVNS. Trimming shortened V by 5 bases and J by 0 bases, and 8 bases separated the two germline ends. The CDR3 region is CASSPVGSGNTIYF. The CDR3 DNA reads TGTGCCAGCAGTCCAGTGGGCTCTGGAAACACCATATATTTT.

The chain links TRBV19 to TRBJ2-2; the D is unclear. The CDR3 spans 15 residues. In germline, CDR1 is LNHDA, CDR2 SQIVND (reference sequence). The ends were cut back, 1 base at V and 3 bases at J, with 9 bases in the middle. CDR3 protein: CASSIGPRDTGELFF. CDR3 nucleotide sequence: TGTGCCAGTAGTATAGGACCGCGCGACACCGGGGAGCTGTTTTTT.

In its sample, this clonotype was seen a few times. The chain is built from TRBV5-1 and TRBJ1-1; D ambiguous. CDR3 length equals 12 residues. Germline CDR1 SGHRS, CDR2 YFSETQ. The ends were cut back, 0 bases at V and 8 bases at J, with 8 bases in the middle. For the CDR3, the DNA is TGCGCCAGCAGCTTGGGCAGGAAAGAAGCTTTCTTT. As protein: CASSLGRKEAFF.

This clonotype has ten or more counts. This rearrangement joins TRBV24-1 to TRBJ2-1; 7 bases fit TRBD1. After removal of 4 bases from V and 8 bases from J, the junction contained 4 bases not matched to a gene. The CDR3 is 13 residues long. Germline V gene lookup returns CDR1 KGHDR and CDR2 SFDVKD. The DNA of the CDR3 is TGTGCCACCAGTGACCGGACAGGCGATGAGCAGTTCTTC. Its translation is CATSDRTGDEQFF.

This clonotype was seen at least ten times. This chain uses TRBV12-3 or TRBV12-4 with TRBJ1-5; D call uncertain. This CDR3 has 16 residues. The V end was cut by 5 bases, the J end by 0 bases, with 14 bases between. The CDR3 here is CASSGARSYSNQPQHF. In DNA, the CDR3 is TGTGCCAGCAGTGGCGCTCGGTCGTATAGCAATCAGCCCCAGCATTTT.

In its sample, this clonotype was seen a few times. The rearrangement uses TRBV5-6 and TRBJ2-7; 12 bases fit TRBD2. CDR3 length: 16 amino acids. From germline, CDR1 is SGHDT and CDR2 YYEEEE. The trim removed 3 bases at V and 4 bases at J, leaving 8 bases unmatched. The CDR3: CASSSWTSGKLYEQYF. For the CDR3, the DNA is TGTGCCAGCAGCTCGTGGACTAGCGGGAAACTATACGAGCAGTACTTC. Full variable domain (remainder filled in from reference TRBV5-6 and TRBJ2-7): DAGVTQSPTHLIKTRGQQVTLRCSPKSGHDTVSWYQQALGQGPQFIFQYYEEEERQRGNFPDRFSGHQFPNYSSELNVNALLLGDSALYLCASSSWTSGKLYEQYFGPGTRLTVT.

This clonotype was counted at least ten times. The chain links TRBV6-2 or TRBV6-3 to TRBJ2-2; no definite D call. The CDR3 spans 15 residues. Germline assignment: CDR1 MNHEY and CDR2 SVGEGT. Trimming cost V 4 bases and J 1 base, with 10 bases left between them. This CDR3 is CASSLAQLNTGELFF. CDR3 bases: TGTGCCAGCAGTTTGGCGCAGTTGAACACCGGGGAGCTGTTTTTT.

This clonotype appeared many times. The chain recombines TRBV2 with TRBJ2-1, with TRBD1 as a possible D gene (6 bases). This CDR3 contains 10 residues. V was shortened by 9 bases and J by 8 bases, with 8 bases between the two germline ends. Germline CDR1 SNHLY, CDR2 FYNNEI. CDR3 DNA sequence: TGTGCCAGTTCAGGGGATGAGCAGTTCTTC. This gives the protein CASSGDEQFF.

In its sample, this clonotype was seen many times. V gene TRBV9 combines with J gene TRBJ2-3, with no clear D. Germline CDR1 and CDR2: SGDLS and YYNGEE. This CDR3 comprises 16 residues. With 4 bases removed from V and 4 bases from J, the gap between germline ends came to 19 bases. The CDR3 DNA is TGTGCCAGCAGCCTATTTAGTGGACCCGGAGCAGATACGCAGTATTTT. This sequence encodes CASSLFSGPGADTQYF.

The chain links TRBV4-1 to TRBJ2-7; D is uncertain. Germline-derived CDR1 and CDR2 are MGHRA and YSYEKL. The CDR3 spans 15 residues. V lost 0 bases and J lost 2, with 11 bases in between. This chain's CDR3 is CASSQENLNPYEQYF. In DNA, the CDR3 is TGCGCCAGCAGCCAAGAAAACTTAAACCCCTACGAGCAGTACTTC.

The table lists this clonotype with many counts. The CDR3 DNA is TGTGCCAGCAGTTATGGGTACGGAAACACCATATATTTT. Translation gives CASSYGYGNTIYF. The chain carries TRBV12-3 or TRBV12-4 and TRBJ1-3; D unclear. Trimming removed 4 bases from V and 4 bases from J, with 8 bases in between. The CDR3 runs 13 residues.

This clonotype was observed a handful of times. V is TRBV7-9 and J is TRBJ1-1; TRBD1 matches at 7 bases. V shed 5 bases and J 3 bases; nucleotides not matched to a gene: 6. Germline V lookup: CDR1 SEHNR, CDR2 FQNEAQ (reference sequence). CDR3 length: 14 amino acids. DNA of the CDR3: TGTGCCAGCAGCCCCTATACAGGGGACACTGAAGCTTTCTTT. It is translated as CASSPYTGDTEAFF.

The sample holds a few counts of this clonotype. J is TRBJ2-7 and V is TRBV18; perhaps TRBD1 as D (5 bases). Germline CDR1 reads KGHSH; CDR2 reads LQKENI. V was shortened by 6 bases and J by 0 bases, with 21 bases between the two germline ends. CDR3 length equals 17 residues. The CDR3 reads CASSLISPGRSSYEQYF. The CDR3 nucleotides are TGTGCCAGCTCCCTAATCTCCCCAGGGCGGAGCTCCTACGAGCAGTACTTC.

This chain links TRBV9 with TRBJ2-2; D not resolved. V gave up 0 bases and J gave up 8 bases, with 5 bases separating them. The CDR3 extends over 12 amino acids. The germline CDR1 and CDR2 sequences are SGDLS and YYNGEE. The CDR3 region is CASSVAVGELFF. The CDR3 DNA reads TGTGCCAGCAGCGTAGCTGTGGGGGAGCTGTTTTTT. The full variable domain, with the rest looked up from reference TRBV9 and TRBJ2-2, is DSGVTQTPKHLITATGQRVTLRCSPRSGDLSVYWYQQSLDQGLQFLIQYYNGEERAKGNILERFSAQQFPDLHSELNLSSLELGDSALYFCASSVAVGELFFGEGSRLTVL.

The CDR3 DNA reads TGTGCCAGCAGCTTAAATCCGGGTAGCACAGATACGCAGTATTTT. As protein: CASSLNPGSTDTQYF. The genes are TRBV7-2 and TRBJ2-3; D gene unclear. Germline CDR1 and CDR2: SGHTA and FQGNSA. The CDR3 length is 15 residues. Trimming removed 2 bases from V and 0 bases from J, with 9 bases in between.

This clonotype appeared many times. The chain uses TRBV29-1 and TRBJ1-1; no firm D call. Looked up from germline, CDR1 is SQVTM and CDR2 is ANQGSEA. This CDR3 region has 10 residues. Between the trimmed V and J ends, which lost 4 bases and 8 bases, there was a span of 8 bases. The CDR3 here is CSVAMTEAFF. CDR3 nucleotides: TGCAGCGTTGCGATGACGGAAGCTTTCTTT.

This clonotype was recorded many times. The chain uses TRBV7-3 and TRBJ2-1; D possibly matches TRBD1 or TRBD2 (5 bases each). In germline, CDR1 is SGHTA, CDR2 FQGTGA. V lost 0 bases and J lost 4, with 16 bases in between. This CDR3 region has 17 residues. The CDR3 loop is CASSLTGDPGLYNEQFF. The CDR3 DNA sequence: TGTGCCAGCAGCTTAACGGGGGACCCGGGCTTGTACAATGAGCAGTTCTTC.

The gene calls are TRBV9 and TRBJ2-1, with D possibly being TRBD2 (5 bases). In germline, CDR1 is SGDLS, CDR2 YYNGEE. Trimming took 3 bases from V and 7 from J, leaving 17 bases between them. The CDR3 has 15 amino acids. The CDR3 DNA sequence: TGTGCCAGCAGCGACCGCGCGGGTCGGAGGAATGAGCAGTTCTTC. It yields the protein CASSDRAGRRNEQFF.

Many counts were recorded for this clonotype. The J gene is TRBJ1-1, the V gene TRBV5-1; TRBD1 aligns across 9 bases. The CDR3 has 17 residues. Germline CDR1 reads SGHRS; CDR2 reads YFSETQ. Trimming took 4 bases from V and 1 from J; bases not matched to a gene: 11. CDR3 in DNA: TGCGCCAGCAGCGCCTACCTACAGGGGGCCCCGAACACTGAAGCTTTCTTT. The encoded protein is CASSAYLQGAPNTEAFF.

This clonotype showed up many times. The CDR3 region is CASRAGVSETQYF. Written as DNA, the CDR3 is TGTGCCAGCAGAGCGGGAGTATCAGAGACCCAGTACTTC. The chain combines TRBV12-3 or TRBV12-4 with TRBJ2-5; 8 bases are shared with TRBD2. The J segment lost 4 bases and the V segment lost 6 bases, leaving 4 bases of the junction unmatched. The CDR3 runs 13 residues.

The rearrangement uses TRBV11-2 and TRBJ2-7, with 8 bases lining up with TRBD2. This CDR3 has 15 amino acids. The V gene's germline CDR1 is SGHAT and CDR2 FQNNGV. The ends lost 5 bases at V and 2 bases at J; junction bases unmatched: 8. In DNA, the CDR3 is TGTGCCAGCAGCCCGGGGATGCGGGGGGCCTACGAGCAGTACTTC. It is translated as CASSPGMRGAYEQYF.

Only a few counts were recorded for this clonotype. V and J are TRBV3-1 and TRBJ2-7; D tentatively fits TRBD1 or TRBD2 (5 bases each). V shed 1 base and J shed 0 bases, with 13 bases lying between them. The length of the CDR3 is 16 residues. The germline CDR1 and CDR2 sequences are LGHDT and YNNKEL (reference sequence). The CDR3 spells CASSQAPGTPSYEQYF. The DNA of the CDR3 is TGTGCCAGCAGCCAAGCTCCCGGGACGCCCTCCTACGAGCAGTACTTC.

This clonotype has more than one count but fewer than ten. This rearrangement joins TRBV2 to TRBJ2-1; possibly TRBD1 for D (5 bases). This CDR3 has 12 residues. Germline loops: CDR1 SNHLY, CDR2 FYNNEI. V was shortened by 6 bases and J by 6 bases, with 9 bases between the two germline ends. This CDR3 is CASRDIGNEQFF. CDR3 coding DNA: TGTGCCAGCAGGGACATCGGCAATGAGCAGTTCTTC.

The chain uses TRBV6-5 and TRBJ1-1; D unclear. The CDR3 contains 18 residues. The germline CDR1 and CDR2 sequences are MNHEY and SVGAGI. With 6 bases removed from V and 3 bases from J, the gap between germline ends came to 26 bases. CDR3 loop: CASRSRWGRGRADTEAFF. The CDR3 region has the DNA TGTGCCAGCAGGTCTCGCTGGGGAAGAGGTCGGGCTGACACTGAAGCTTTCTTT.

The V gene is TRBV29-1, the J gene TRBJ2-3, with D possibly being TRBD1 (6 bases). CDR3 length: 15 residues. Trimming stripped 2 bases from V and 2 bases from J, with 14 bases between. From germline, CDR1 is SQVTM and CDR2 ANQGSEA. In DNA, the CDR3 is TGCAGCGTTGAATTCCGTCGGGACAACACAGATACGCAGTATTTT. The encoded protein is CSVEFRRDNTDTQYF.

This sequence joins TRBV9 and TRBJ1-1; no definite D call. V was cut by 3 bases and J by 2 bases, with 11 bases left in between. The CDR3 consists of 14 residues. Per germline, CDR1 SGDLS and CDR2 YYNGEE. The DNA for the CDR3 is TGTGCCAGCAGCGGGCATCTTCTTAACACTGAAGCTTTCTTT. Encoded protein: CASSGHLLNTEAFF.

This chain uses TRBV11-2 with TRBJ2-7; TRBD2 matches 9 bases. The CDR3 has 15 amino acids. Germline V gives CDR1 SGHAT, CDR2 FQNNGV. V lost 5 bases, J lost 2 bases, and 7 bases stayed unmatched. The CDR3 DNA follows: TGTGCCAGCAGCACTGGAGAGCGGGGGGCCTACGAGCAGTACTTC. It translates to CASSTGERGAYEQYF.

This clonotype occurred a few times. This chain links TRBV3-1 with TRBJ2-1, with D perhaps matching TRBD2 (6 bases). Looked up from germline, CDR1 is LGHDT and CDR2 is YNNKEL (reference sequence). The CDR3 is 17 amino acids. Trimming took off 1 base at V and 2 bases at J, with 15 bases between the two ends. In DNA form, the CDR3 reads TGTGCCAGCAGCCAAGTCCCATGCGGGAAGGCCTACAATGAGCAGTTCTTC. It translates to CASSQVPCGKAYNEQFF.